The clone carrying this TCR beta chain was observed a handful of times. Sample time point: pre-sensitization, week 0. Treatment indicated: therapeutic diphenylcyclopropenone sensitization with weekly scalp DPC. TCRdb re-called the RACE reads with MiXCR, one entry per CDR3 protein. The sample has under 300,000 distinct CDR3 sequences, around 7.7% seen once; the top ten hold roughly 1.2%. This sample is part of a study of human T cells and chemical hapten exposure. Study-level information: Patients were mainly female, each with alopecia areata, totalis or universalis.

This receptor was taken from a man aged 18 to 29 with alopecia areata. Some clones in this sample may be carry-over from other donors' samples. This specimen consisted of whole blood, obtained in connection with sensitization to the hapten diphenylcyclopropenone (DPC).

CDR3 loop: CASSHIARGGLYNEQFF. As DNA, the CDR3 is TGCGCCAGCAGCCACATCGCACGCGGGGGGCTTTACAATGAGCAGTTCTTC. The gene calls are TRBV4-1 and TRBJ2-1; 8 nucleotides match TRBD2. The ends lost 3 bases at V and 4 bases at J; junction bases unmatched: 11. CDR1 is MGHRA and CDR2 is YSYEKL in the germline V gene. The CDR3 sequence is 17 residues long.